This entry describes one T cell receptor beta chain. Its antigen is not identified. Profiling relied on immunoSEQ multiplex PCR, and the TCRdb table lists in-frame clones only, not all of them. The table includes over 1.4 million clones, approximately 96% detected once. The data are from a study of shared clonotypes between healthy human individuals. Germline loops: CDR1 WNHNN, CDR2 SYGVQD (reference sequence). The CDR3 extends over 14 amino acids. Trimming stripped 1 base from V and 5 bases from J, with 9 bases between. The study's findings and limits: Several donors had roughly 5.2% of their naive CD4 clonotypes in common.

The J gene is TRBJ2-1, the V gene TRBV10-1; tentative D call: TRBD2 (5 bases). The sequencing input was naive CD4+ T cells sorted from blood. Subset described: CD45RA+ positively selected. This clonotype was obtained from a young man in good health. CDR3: CASSELRVDNEQFF. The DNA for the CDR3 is TGCGCCAGCAGTGAGTTGCGGGTTGACAATGAGCAGTTCTTC.